This note documents a single TCR beta chain sequence. The CDR3 covers 13 residues. V lost 5 bases, J lost 2 bases, and 6 bases lay in between. The germline gives CDR1 MRHNA, CDR2 SNTAGT. The data were produced by immunoSEQ multiplex PCR, yet TCRdb's version contains in-frame clones alone and is incomplete. The data show around 150,000 clones, 92% seen once. These data belong to a study of T cell responses to AZD1222 COVID-19 vaccine. This specimen consisted of peripheral blood, obtained 28 days after the second AZD1222 dose. The chain links TRBV6-4 to TRBJ2-2; D uncertain. The source is an adult who received the AZD1222 COVID-19 vaccine. CDR3 coding DNA: TGTGCCAGCAGTCAAGACAACACCGGGGAGCTGTTTTTT. Translation: CASSQDNTGELFF.